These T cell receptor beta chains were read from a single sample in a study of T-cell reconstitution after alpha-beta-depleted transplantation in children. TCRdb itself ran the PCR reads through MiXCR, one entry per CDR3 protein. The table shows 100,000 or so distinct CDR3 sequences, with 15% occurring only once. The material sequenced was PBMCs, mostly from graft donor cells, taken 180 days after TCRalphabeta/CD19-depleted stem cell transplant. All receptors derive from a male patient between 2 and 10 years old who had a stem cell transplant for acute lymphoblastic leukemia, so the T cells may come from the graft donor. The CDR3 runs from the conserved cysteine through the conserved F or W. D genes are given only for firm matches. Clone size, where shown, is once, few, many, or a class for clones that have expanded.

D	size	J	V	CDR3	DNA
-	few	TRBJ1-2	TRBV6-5	CAISDGFYGYTF	TGTGCCATCTCGGACGGTTTCTATGGCTACACCTTC
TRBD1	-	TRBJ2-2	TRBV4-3	CASSQDRPQGTNTGELFF	TGCGCCAGCAGCCAAGATCGACCACAGGGGACGAACACCGGGGAGCTGTTTTTT
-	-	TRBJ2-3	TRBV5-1	CASSLGSPDTQYF	TGCGCCAGCAGCTTGGGCTCTCCAGATACGCAGTATTTT
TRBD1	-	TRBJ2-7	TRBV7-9	CASRGTGETYEQYF	TGTGCCAGCAGAGGGACAGGGGAAACCTACGAGCAGTACTTC
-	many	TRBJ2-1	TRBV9	CASSVADNEQFF	TGTGCCAGCAGCGTAGCGGACAATGAGCAGTTCTTC
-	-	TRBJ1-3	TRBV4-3	CASSERTVLSGNTIYF	TGCGCCAGCAGCGAGCGGACAGTCCTCTCTGGAAACACCATATATTTT
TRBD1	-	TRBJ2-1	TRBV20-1	CSAPEQGNEQFF	TGCAGTGCGCCGGAACAGGGGAATGAGCAGTTCTTC
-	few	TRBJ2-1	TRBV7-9	CASSFGRNEQFF	TGTGCCAGCAGTTTCGGTCGGAATGAGCAGTTCTTC
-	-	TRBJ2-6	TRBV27	CASSSQGGLGGANVLTF	TGTGCCAGCAGTTCACAGGGTGGTTTGGGGGGGGCCAACGTCCTGACTTTC
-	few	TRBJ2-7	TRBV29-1	CSVARQYEQYF	TGCAGCGTAGCGCGACAGTACGAGCAGTACTTC
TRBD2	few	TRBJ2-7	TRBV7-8	CASSLALWAGGSSYEQYF	TGTGCCAGCAGCTTAGCGCTTTGGGCGGGGGGCAGCTCCTACGAGCAGTACTTC
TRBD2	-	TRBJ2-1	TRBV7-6	CASSLARIAGGPGNEQFF	TGTGCCAGCAGCTTAGCGCGTATAGCGGGGGGCCCGGGGAATGAGCAGTTCTTC
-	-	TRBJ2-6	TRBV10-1	CASSAGSGANVLTF	TGCGCCAGCAGTGCGGGCTCAGGGGCCAACGTCCTGACTTTC
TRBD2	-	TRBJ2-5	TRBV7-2	CASSLGLARETQYF	TGTGCCAGCAGCCTTGGACTAGCTCGGGAGACCCAGTACTTC
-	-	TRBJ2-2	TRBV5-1	CASSYRTGMELFF	TGCGCCAGCAGCTACCGGACGGGGATGGAGCTGTTTTTT
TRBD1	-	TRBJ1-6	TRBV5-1	CASSLETGRDSPLHF	TGCGCCAGCAGCTTGGAGACAGGGAGGGATTCACCCCTCCACTTT
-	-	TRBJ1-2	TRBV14	CASTFGGAYGYTF	TGTGCCAGCACCTTCGGGGGTGCCTATGGCTACACCTTC
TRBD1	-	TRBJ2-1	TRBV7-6	CASSWRRGGEFNEQFF	TGTGCCAGCAGCTGGCGACGAGGGGGCGAGTTTAATGAGCAGTTCTTC
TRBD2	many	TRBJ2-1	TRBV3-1	CASSLGTSGYNEQFF	TGTGCCAGCAGCCTGGGGACTAGCGGGTACAATGAGCAGTTCTTC
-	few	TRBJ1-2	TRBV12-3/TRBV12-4	CASRAFLGPSGYTF	TGTGCCAGCAGAGCCTTCTTAGGACCCAGTGGCTACACCTTC
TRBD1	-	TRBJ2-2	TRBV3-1	CASCPQPPGGSNTGELFF	TGTGCCAGCTGCCCGCAACCTCCAGGGGGCTCGAACACCGGGGAGCTGTTTTTT
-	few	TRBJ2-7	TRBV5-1	CASSFAPDGNEQYF	TGCGCCAGCAGCTTTGCCCCGGACGGTAACGAGCAGTACTTC
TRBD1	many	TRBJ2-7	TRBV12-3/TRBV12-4	CASSSTYRDRDYEQYF	TGTGCCAGCAGTTCGACCTACCGGGACAGGGACTACGAGCAGTACTTC
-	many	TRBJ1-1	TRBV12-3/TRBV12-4	CASSLSPPLEAFF	TGTGCCAGCAGTTTATCCCCCCCTCTTGAAGCTTTCTTT
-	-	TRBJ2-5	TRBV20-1	CSARPPRFLTGTQYF	TGCAGTGCTAGGCCCCCTCGGTTCCTCACTGGGACCCAGTACTTC
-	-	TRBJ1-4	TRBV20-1	CSALDPRGGEKLFF	TGCAGTGCCCTTGACCCCAGGGGAGGAGAAAAACTGTTTTTT
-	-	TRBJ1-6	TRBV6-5	CASSYGSSGRSSYNSPLHF	TGTGCCAGCAGTTACGGGTCGTCGGGGAGGAGCTCCTATAATTCACCCCTCCACTTT
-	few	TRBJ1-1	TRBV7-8	CASSLFGQITNTEAFF	TGTGCCAGCAGCCTCTTCGGACAGATCACGAACACTGAAGCTTTCTTT
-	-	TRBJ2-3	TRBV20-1	CSAREKGTDTQYF	TGCAGTGCTAGAGAAAAGGGTACAGATACGCAGTATTTT
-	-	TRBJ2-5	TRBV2	CASSERGETQYF	TGTGCCAGCAGTGAGCGGGGAGAGACCCAGTACTTC
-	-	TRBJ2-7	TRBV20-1	CSARVHTSYEQYF	TGCAGTGCTAGGGTACACACCTCCTACGAGCAGTACTTC
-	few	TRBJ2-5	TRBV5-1	CASSLGHPGQETQYF	TGCGCCAGCAGCTTGGGGCACCCGGGGCAAGAGACCCAGTACTTC
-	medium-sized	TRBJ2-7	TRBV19	CASSIDLAFEQYF	TGTGCCAGTAGTATAGATTTGGCTTTCGAGCAGTACTTC
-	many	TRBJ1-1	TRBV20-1	CSASNRVGDPEAFF	TGCAGTGCTAGTAATCGGGTGGGGGATCCTGAAGCTTTCTTT
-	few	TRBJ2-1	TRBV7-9	CASLSRVEQFF	TGTGCCAGCCTGAGTCGGGTGGAGCAGTTCTTC
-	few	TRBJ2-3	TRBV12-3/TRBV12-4	CASSSRDTQYF	TGTGCCAGCAGTTCAAGAGATACGCAGTATTTT
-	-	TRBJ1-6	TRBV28	CASSPGVGSPLHF	TGTGCCAGCAGTCCGGGAGTCGGGTCACCCCTCCACTTT
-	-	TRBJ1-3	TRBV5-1	CASSLAGQRARSYKLAGTGNTIYF	TGCGCCAGCAGCTTGGCCGGACAGCGGGCCCGATCCTACAAACTGGCAGGAACGGGAAACACCATATATTTT
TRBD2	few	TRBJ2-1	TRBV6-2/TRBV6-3	CASSWGGPQSSYNEQFF	TGTGCCAGCAGTTGGGGGGGACCACAGAGCTCCTACAATGAGCAGTTCTTC
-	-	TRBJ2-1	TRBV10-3	CAISLSWGARDHEQFF	TGTGCCATCAGCCTATCATGGGGGGCCCGTGACCATGAGCAGTTCTTC
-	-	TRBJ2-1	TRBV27	CASSFDGDNEQFF	TGTGCCAGCAGTTTTGACGGAGACAATGAGCAGTTCTTC
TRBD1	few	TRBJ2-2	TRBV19	CASTDRVITGELFF	TGTGCCAGTACCGACAGGGTCATTACCGGGGAGCTGTTTTTT
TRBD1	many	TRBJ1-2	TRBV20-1	CSAPDRGQGYTF	TGCAGTGCGCCGGACAGGGGGCAGGGCTACACCTTC
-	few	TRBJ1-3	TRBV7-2	CASSLADSFSGNTIYF	TGTGCCAGCAGCTTGGCGGACAGTTTCTCTGGAAACACCATATATTTT
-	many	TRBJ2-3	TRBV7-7	CASSLAEADTQYF	TGTGCTAGCAGCTTAGCGGAGGCAGATACGCAGTATTTT